These T cell receptor beta chains were read from a single sample in a study of yellow fever vaccine responses in identical twins. One entry per CDR3 protein results from TCRdb running MiXCR on the RT-PCR reads. The sample has approximately 20,000 distinct CDR3 sequences, approximately 68% seen once. This sample comprised T cells from blood (PBMCs), unsorted or a sorted subset (not recorded which), obtained before or after yellow fever vaccination (not recorded which). Receptor source: a woman aged 18-35 years who received the yellow fever vaccine. Both conserved end residues are part of each CDR3. Fields, in order: J gene, clone size, V gene, D gene, CDR3 protein, CDR3 DNA. The D gene is left open where the match is weak. Clone size is not always given. Where it is, it says once, few, many or a class for expanded clones.

>TRBJ2-3|NA|TRBV20-1|NA
CSAVSYADTQYF
TGCAGTGCTGTCTCGTACGCAGATACGCAGTATTTT
>TRBJ2-5|few|TRBV29-1|NA
CSVGEETQYF
TGCAGCGTTGGAGAAGAGACCCAGTACTTC
>TRBJ2-1|NA|TRBV28|NA
CASSFLYEQFF
TGTGCCAGCAGTTTTCTGTATGAGCAGTTCTTC
>TRBJ2-7|few|TRBV7-6|TRBD1
CASSFDRGDEQYF
TGTGCCAGCAGCTTTGACAGGGGGGACGAGCAGTACTTC
>TRBJ2-1|few|TRBV11-3|NA
CASSLETFNEQFF
TGTGCCAGCAGCTTGGAAACCTTCAATGAGCAGTTCTTC
>TRBJ1-1|once|TRBV7-9|NA
CASRRDGVGGIEAFF
TGTGCCAGCAGAAGGGACGGGGTCGGGGGCATTGAAGCTTTCTTT
>TRBJ2-7|NA|TRBV11-1|NA
CASSLSGASYEQYF
TGTGCCAGCAGCTTATCCGGGGCCTCCTACGAGCAGTACTTC
>TRBJ1-2|NA|TRBV7-1|NA
CASSSASGGGYTF
TGTGCCAGCAGCTCAGCGTCCGGGGGTGGCTACACCTTC
>TRBJ2-2|few|TRBV7-9|NA
CASARGTGELFF
TGTGCCAGCGCCCGAGGGACCGGGGAGCTGTTTTTT
>TRBJ2-1|NA|TRBV28|TRBD2
CASMARLAGLNEQFF
TGTGCCAGCATGGCGAGACTAGCGGGGTTGAATGAGCAGTTCTTC
>TRBJ1-2|NA|TRBV5-5|TRBD1
CASSLAPGQGAYGYTF
TGTGCCAGCAGCTTGGCCCCCGGACAGGGGGCCTATGGCTACACCTTC
>TRBJ2-3|NA|TRBV7-3|TRBD2
CASSMRTSFMDTQYF
TGTGCCAGCAGCATGAGGACTAGTTTCATGGATACGCAGTATTTT
>TRBJ1-5|NA|TRBV2|NA
CASSVGVSQPQHF
TGTGCCAGCAGTGTCGGTGTAAGTCAGCCCCAGCATTTT
>TRBJ1-1|once|TRBV10-3|NA
CAISGGGTEAFF
TGTGCCATCAGTGGAGGGGGGACTGAAGCTTTCTTT
>TRBJ1-3|NA|TRBV11-1|TRBD1
CASSPWTGLKGNTIYF
TGTGCCAGCAGCCCTTGGACAGGGCTCAAGGGAAACACCATATATTTT
>TRBJ2-7|few|TRBV9|TRBD2
CASSGTSGGSYEQYF
TGTGCCAGCAGCGGAACTAGCGGGGGGTCCTACGAGCAGTACTTC
>TRBJ2-1|once|TRBV20-1|NA
CSARFSYNEQFF
TGCAGTGCTAGATTCTCCTACAATGAGCAGTTCTTC
>TRBJ1-6|once|TRBV2|NA
CASSEVAARNSPLHF
TGTGCCAGCAGTGAAGTCGCTGCACGCAATTCACCCCTCCACTTT
>TRBJ2-1|NA|TRBV11-1|NA
CASRDRGYNEQFF
TGTGCCAGCAGGGACCGGGGGTACAATGAGCAGTTCTTC
>TRBJ2-1|NA|TRBV18|TRBD2
CASSPPGTSGGNEQFF
TGTGCCAGCTCACCACCTGGGACTAGCGGGGGAAATGAGCAGTTCTTC
>TRBJ2-3|few|TRBV5-6|TRBD2
CASSLIAGGNTQYF
TGTGCCAGCAGCTTGATAGCGGGGGGGAATACGCAGTATTTT
>TRBJ1-2|NA|TRBV3-1|TRBD1
CASSHKQGASGYTF
TGTGCCAGCAGCCACAAACAGGGGGCGAGTGGCTACACCTTC
>TRBJ2-1|few|TRBV19|NA
CASRRTGGTNEQFF
TGTGCCAGTAGGCGCACAGGCGGGACCAATGAGCAGTTCTTC
>TRBJ2-5|NA|TRBV4-2|NA
CASSQETGVETQYF
TGTGCCAGCAGCCAAGAAACTGGGGTAGAGACCCAGTACTTC
>TRBJ1-1|few|TRBV3-1|NA
CASSQEVSLEVNTEAFF
TGTGCCAGCAGCCAAGAAGTTAGCCTTGAAGTGAACACTGAAGCTTTCTTT
>TRBJ1-1|NA|TRBV29-1|NA
CSVGQVLVTEAFF
TGCAGCGTTGGACAGGTTCTTGTCACTGAAGCTTTCTTT
>TRBJ1-2|NA|TRBV18|NA
CASSPQFRGVTYGYTF
TGTGCCAGCTCACCACAATTTAGGGGCGTGACCTATGGCTACACCTTC
>TRBJ1-1|NA|TRBV21-1|NA
CASSKRSGGVKPEAFF
TGTGCCAGCAGCAAAAGATCGGGGGGGGTCAAGCCTGAAGCTTTCTTT
>TRBJ2-7|NA|TRBV5-1|TRBD1
CASRSDRGLGEQYF
TGCGCCAGCAGATCCGACAGGGGGCTGGGGGAGCAGTACTTC
>TRBJ1-2|few|TRBV11-2|NA
CASNRRNTLGGYTF
TGTGCCAGCAACCGACGAAACACCTTGGGCGGCTACACCTTC
>TRBJ1-1|NA|TRBV11-2|NA
CASSPTLSGTEAFF
TGTGCCAGCAGCCCCACACTGTCGGGTACTGAAGCTTTCTTT
>TRBJ1-1|NA|TRBV20-1|NA
CSAKLMNTEAFF
TGCAGTGCAAAGCTAATGAACACTGAAGCTTTCTTT